This record covers a single T cell receptor (beta chain). Its antigen is currently unknown. The sample originates from a study of CD8+ T cells in alopecia areata. Extracted RNA was reverse transcribed into cDNA, the sequencing template. Here immunoSEQ multiplex PCR was the method, and the copy in TCRdb shows in-frame clones only, minus some. The sample gives 110,000 to 150,000 clones, approximately 90% of which show up once; approximately 13% is in the top ten. Regarding treatment: oral pan-JAK inhibitor, 5-10 mg twice daily. Overall study results and limits: Across lesional scalp, and particularly alopecia totalis/universalis, clonality surpassed that of normal scalp.

The sample here was CD8+ T cells sorted from blood, taken at week 4, from a patient treated with tofacitinib. This receptor was obtained from a human donor with alopecia areata.

Here the CDR3 reads CASSVSGDNEQFF. The CDR3 nucleotides are TGTGCCAGCAGCGTCTCCGGAGACAATGAGCAGTTCTTC. This sequence joins TRBV7-9 and TRBJ2-1; D remains unclear. Germline assignment: CDR1 SEHNR and CDR2 FQNEAQ (reference sequence). The CDR3 sequence is 13 residues long. Trimming removed 5 bases at V and 5 bases at J, with 10 bases between.